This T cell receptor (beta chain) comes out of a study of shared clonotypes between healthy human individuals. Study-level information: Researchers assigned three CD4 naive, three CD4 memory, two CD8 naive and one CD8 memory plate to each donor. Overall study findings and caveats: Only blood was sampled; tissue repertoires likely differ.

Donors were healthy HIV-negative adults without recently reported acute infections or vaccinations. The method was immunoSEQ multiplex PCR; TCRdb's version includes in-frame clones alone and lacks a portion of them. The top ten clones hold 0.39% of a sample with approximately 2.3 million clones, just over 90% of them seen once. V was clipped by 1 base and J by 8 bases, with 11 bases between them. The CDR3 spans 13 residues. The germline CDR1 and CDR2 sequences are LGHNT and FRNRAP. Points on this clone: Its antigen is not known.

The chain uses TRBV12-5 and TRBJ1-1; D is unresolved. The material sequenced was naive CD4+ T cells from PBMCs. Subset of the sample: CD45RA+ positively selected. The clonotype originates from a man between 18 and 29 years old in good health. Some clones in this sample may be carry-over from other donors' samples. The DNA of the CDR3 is TGTGCTAGTGGTTTGGGCCGCCCTGGGGAAGCTTTCTTT. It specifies CASGLGRPGEAFF.